The 10 T cell receptor beta chains presented below share a single source sample, sequenced in a study of beta chain features in type 1 diabetes. The investigators reverse transcribed all of the isolated RNA, so they sequenced expressed TCRB transcripts. The data were produced by immunoSEQ multiplex PCR, yet TCRdb's version contains in-frame clones alone and is incomplete. Among about 360,000 clones listed, over 10% were seen once. What was sequenced was naive CD4+ T cells from blood. These receptors were collected from a man younger than 30 in good health.

This clone appeared a single time. V is TRBV7-9 and J is TRBJ1-4; D call uncertain. This CDR3 has 14 amino acids. CDR1 SEHNR and CDR2 FQNEAQ come from the germline V gene (reference sequence). Trimming stripped 6 bases from V and 0 bases from J, with 8 bases between. The CDR3 nucleotides are TGTGCCAGCAGGCTACTTGCAACTAATGAAAAACTGTTTTTT. The encoded protein is CASRLLATNEKLFF. Supplemented by reference TRBV7-9 and TRBJ1-4, the full variable domain reads DTGVSQNPRHKITKRGQNVTFRCDPISEHNRLYWYRQTLGQGPEFLTYFQNEAQLEKSRLLSDRFSAERPKGSFSTLEIQRTEQGDSAMYLCASRLLATNEKLFFGSGTQLSVL.

The V and J genes are TRBV28 and TRBJ2-4; possibly TRBD2 for D (5 bases). CDR1 and CDR2 (germline): MDHEN, SYDVKM. The CDR3 is 12 amino acids. The ends were cut back, 6 bases at V and 10 bases at J, with 13 bases in the middle. Here the CDR3 DNA reads TGTGCCAGCAGGAGCGTGACTAATATTCAGTACTTC. It encodes CASRSVTNIQYF. Supplemented by reference TRBV28 and TRBJ2-4, the full variable domain reads DVKVTQSSRYLVKRTGEKVFLECVQDMDHENMFWYRQDPGLGLRLIYFSYDVKMKEKGDIPEGYSVSREKKERFSLILESASTNQTSMYLCASRSVTNIQYFGAGTRLSVL.

This clone occurred a few times. The J gene is TRBJ2-6, the V gene TRBV27; 8 bases agree with TRBD1. The V segment lost 6 bases and the J segment 0 bases; nucleotides outside the gene matches: 7. Germline V gene lookup returns CDR1 MNHEY and CDR2 SMNVEV (reference sequence). The CDR3 has 17 residues. The CDR3 nucleotides are TGTGCCAGCAGCGGACAGGGCCGCCACTCTGGGGCCAACGTCCTGACTTTC. The encoded protein is CASSGQGRHSGANVLTF.

This clone showed up just a few times. The rearrangement links TRBV27 to TRBJ2-3, with D maybe TRBD1 (5 bases). Trimming left V 5 bases short and J 0 bases short, with 21 bases between. The CDR3 is 18 residues long. Germline V gene data show CDR1 as MNHEY and CDR2 as SMNVEV (reference sequence). In DNA, the CDR3 is TGTGCCAGCAGTCGCACCCCTCCAGGGTCCCCTAGCACAGATACGCAGTATTTT. It yields the protein CASSRTPPGSPSTDTQYF.

The chain recombines TRBV18 with TRBJ1-4; D ambiguous. V lost 3 bases and J 12 bases, leaving 8 bases between the germline ends. There are 11 residues in the CDR3. Looked up from germline, CDR1 is KGHSH and CDR2 is LQKENI. In DNA, the CDR3 is TGTGCCAGCTCACCTCGTGAGGAACTGTTTTTT. Amino acid sequence: CASSPREELFF.

This clone has more than one count but fewer than ten. The V and J genes are TRBV7-2 and TRBJ1-1, with D possibly TRBD1 on 5 matching bases. The CDR3 sequence is 13 residues long. Trimming pared 5 bases from V and 2 bases from J, leaving 9 bases between. Germline CDR1 reads SGHTA; CDR2 reads FQGNSA. CDR3 nucleotides: TGTGCCAGCAGCGGGGGGAGCAACACTGAAGCTTTCTTT. Translated: CASSGGSNTEAFF.

This clone was seen a few times. Other DNA sequences within the sample encode an identical CDR3. The chain joins TRBV7-9 to TRBJ1-2, with 7 bases that match TRBD1. The V gene end was trimmed by 5 bases and the J gene end by 4 bases; junction bases not matched to a gene: 7. Germline CDR1 is SEHNR and CDR2 is FQNEAQ (reference sequence). The CDR3 loop spans 14 amino acids. The chain's CDR3 is CASSPRQGSYGYTF. Here the CDR3 DNA reads TGTGCCAGCAGCCCCCGACAGGGAAGCTATGGCTACACCTTC.

The CDR3 region has the DNA TGTGCCTGGAGTGTTCAAATTGAAGCTTTCTTT. It yields the protein CAWSVQIEAFF. The chain joins TRBV30 to TRBJ1-1; no clear D. Per the germline V gene, CDR1 is GTSNPN and CDR2 is SVGIG (reference sequence). CDR3 length equals 11 residues. The V and J ends lost 0 bases and 7 bases respectively, with 6 bases between them.

The chain joins TRBV5-1 to TRBJ2-5; a possible D gene is TRBD2 (5 bases). This CDR3 has 15 amino acids. Per the germline V gene, CDR1 is SGHRS and CDR2 is YFSETQ. V lost 1 base to trimming and J lost 5 bases, with 15 bases between them. This CDR3 is CASSLTARPGETQYF. CDR3 DNA: TGCGCCAGCAGCTTGACGGCCCGACCGGGGGAGACCCAGTACTTC.

The chain has TRBV4-2 and TRBJ2-5, with TRBD2 matching 10 bases. Looked up from germline, CDR1 is LGHNA and CDR2 is YNFKEQ. The ends lost 3 bases at V and 6 bases at J; junction bases unmatched: 10. The length of the CDR3 is 16 residues. The CDR3 region has the DNA TGTGCCAGCAGCCACGAGCAGCGGGGGGGCATTCAGACCCAGTACTTC. Translating it yields CASSHEQRGGIQTQYF.